This T cell receptor (beta chain) was sequenced during a study of shared clonotypes between healthy human individuals. Study background: Samples came from two female and a few male donors aged 18 to 49.

When replicate PCRs were run on sorted subsets, they used about 200 ng DNA, tens of thousands of T cell genomes. The assay was immunoSEQ multiplex PCR, and TCRdb's table has in-frame clones only and misses some. The table lists roughly 2 million clones, over 85% of them singletons, with roughly 1% in the top ten. This clone showed up just a few times. Antigen specificity is unknown. The naive CD8 fraction comprised CD45RO-negative cells positively selected for CCR7 and excluded terminally differentiated effector memory CD45RA+ cells. Study-wide points: What rarefaction showed was incomplete sorted-subset sequencing despite large depth. Clonotype sharing among the donors was expected to vary with sequencing depth.

V lost 3 bases to trimming and J lost 3 bases; unmatched junction nucleotides: 7. There are 15 residues in the CDR3. Looked up from germline, CDR1 is WNHNN and CDR2 is SYGVQD (reference sequence). The J gene is TRBJ2-7, the V gene TRBV10-1; 8 bases align to TRBD2. Input material: naive CD8+ T cells sorted from blood. The receptor was isolated from a man between 18 and 29 years old in good health. CDR3 nucleotides: TGCGCCAGCAGTGAAGGAGCGGGGGCTCTCTACGAGCAGTACTTC. As protein: CASSEGAGALYEQYF.